The 25 T cell receptor beta chains listed next were all sequenced from one sample in a study of blood T cell repertoires in COVID-19. Only in-frame clones appear in the TCRdb table, and some are missing; sequencing was by immunoSEQ multiplex PCR. The sample records 160,000 or so clones, over 70% being singletons. What was sequenced was peripheral blood. Receptors were obtained from a man between 60 and 70 years old with acute or convalescent COVID-19.

The genes are TRBV5-6 and TRBJ1-2; D is undetermined. CDR1 and CDR2 from the germline V gene are SGHDT and YYEEEE. The CDR3 is made up of 15 amino acids. The germline V and J ends were trimmed by 0 bases and 2 bases, with 11 bases remaining between them. DNA for the CDR3: TGTGCCAGCAGCTTGGATTATGAGGAAAACTATGGCTACACCTTC. Protein sequence: CASSLDYEENYGYTF.

The V gene is TRBV3-1 (or the pseudogene TRBV3-2), the J gene TRBJ2-5; the D is unclear. This CDR3 has 12 residues. Deletions cut 4 bases from V and 1 base from J, with 4 bases between. Germline lookup yields CDR1 LGHDT and CDR2 YNNKEL (reference sequence). CDR3 region: CASSLVQETQYF. The CDR3 coding sequence is TGTGCCAGCAGCCTAGTCCAAGAGACCCAGTACTTC.

The V and J genes are TRBV3-1 (or the pseudogene TRBV3-2) and TRBJ2-1; 9 nucleotides align to TRBD2. This CDR3 has 14 residues. The germline gives CDR1 LGHDT, CDR2 YNNKEL (reference sequence). The junction had 7 bases not matched to a gene; V was cut back by 0 bases and J by 13 bases. The CDR3 sequence is CASSQDTLAGLQFF. The CDR3 DNA follows: TGTGCCAGCAGCCAAGATACCCTAGCGGGACTTCAGTTCTTC.

The V and J genes are TRBV11-2 and TRBJ2-7, with TRBD1 identical over 10 bases. The CDR3 length is 15 residues. V was pared by 7 bases and J by 3 bases, with 9 bases of the junction left unmatched. Germline V gene data show CDR1 as SGHAT and CDR2 as FQNNGV. In nucleotides, the CDR3 is TGTGCCAGCATGACCGGGACAGGGGCGGGCTACGAGCAGTACTTC. It encodes CASMTGTGAGYEQYF.

The chain has TRBV18 and TRBJ1-3, with a weak D call TRBD1 (5 bases). Germline V CDR1 and CDR2: KGHSH, LQKENI. The CDR3 totals 17 residues. Trimming left V 2 bases short and J 0 bases short, with 14 bases between. CDR3 sequence: CASSPSAGLSSGNTIYF. CDR3 DNA sequence: TGTGCCAGCTCACCATCCGCAGGGCTGAGCTCTGGAAACACCATATATTTT.

The genes are TRBV2 and TRBJ2-5; 9 nucleotides match TRBD1. CDR1 is SNHLY, CDR2 FYNNEI, per germline. CDR3 length: 16 amino acids. V trimming: 3 bases; J trimming: 4 bases; junction bases outside the gene matches: 9. DNA for the CDR3: TGTGCCAGCAGTGAGCTGGGACAGGGAAATCGAGAGACCCAGTACTTC. Encoded protein: CASSELGQGNRETQYF.

This clone was counted a few times. The chain is built from TRBV11-2 and TRBJ1-2, with D possibly matching TRBD1 (5 bases). The CDR3 runs 14 residues. The germline V gene encodes CDR1 SGHAT and CDR2 FQNNGV. V was shortened by 0 bases and J by 7 bases, with 12 bases between the two germline ends. CDR3 nucleotide sequence: TGTGCCAGCAGCTTAGATGGGGGGAAGGGTGGCTACACCTTC. Its translation: CASSLDGGKGGYTF.

The chain employs TRBV9 and TRBJ2-7, with 8 bases aligning to TRBD2. V lost 0 bases and J lost 0; bases outside the gene matches: 5. Germline loops: CDR1 SGDLS, CDR2 YYNGEE. This CDR3 region has 16 residues. In DNA, the CDR3 is TGTGCCAGCAGCGTAGAGGCGGGGGGCGTCTCCTACGAGCAGTACTTC. This sequence encodes CASSVEAGGVSYEQYF.

In this sample, this clone turned up once. V usage is TRBV6-2 or TRBV6-3 and J usage is TRBJ1-1, with 10 bases identical to TRBD1. J gave up 7 bases and V 4 bases, and 9 bases lay outside the gene matches. The CDR3 runs 15 residues. The germline V gene has CDR1 MNHEY and CDR2 SVGEGT. The CDR3 DNA reads TGTGCCAGCAGTTCCCGGGACAGGGGATTCGGTGAAGCTTTCTTT. Its protein product is CASSSRDRGFGEAFF.

This chain links TRBV9 with TRBJ1-2; a weak D match, TRBD1 (5 bases). CDR3 length equals 15 residues. Germline lookup yields CDR1 SGDLS and CDR2 YYNGEE. V lost 4 bases and J 4 bases, leaving 17 bases between the germline ends. CDR3 in DNA: TGTGCCAGCAGCTCCAGACAGACTAGGGGCTATGGCTACACCTTC. Translation: CASSSRQTRGYGYTF.

This clone was recorded only once. The V and J genes are TRBV6-5 and TRBJ1-1; possibly TRBD1 for D (6 bases). Between the trimmed V and J ends, which lost 6 bases and 6 bases, there was a span of 14 bases. Per germline, CDR1 MNHEY and CDR2 SVGAGI. This CDR3 spans 13 amino acids. The CDR3 sequence: CASRTGSRSEAFF. Written as DNA, the CDR3 is TGTGCCAGCAGGACAGGATCAAGGTCTGAAGCTTTCTTT.

The chain employs TRBV29-1 and TRBJ1-4, with 8 bases identical to TRBD1. Trimming at V came to 5 bases and at J to 7 bases, leaving 9 bases not matched to a gene. The CDR3 covers 14 residues. The germline V gene has CDR1 SQVTM and CDR2 ANQGSEA. The CDR3 sequence: CSVSQQGGGEKLFF. For the CDR3, the DNA is TGCAGCGTTAGCCAACAGGGGGGCGGTGAAAAACTGTTTTTT.

The chain joins TRBV6-6 to TRBJ2-7, with 8 bases aligning to TRBD1. There are 12 residues in the CDR3. Germline trimming cut 6 bases from V and 3 bases from J; bases unmatched to any gene: 1. Germline V gene sequence: CDR1 MNHNY, CDR2 SVGAGI (reference sequence). The CDR3 coding sequence is TGTGCCAGCAGGACAGGGGACTACGAGCAGTACTTC. Residues: CASRTGDYEQYF.

The chain carries TRBV24-1 and TRBJ2-5; TRBD2 matches at 9 bases. The CDR3 contains 16 residues. The germline CDR1 and CDR2 sequences are KGHDR and SFDVKD. J was trimmed by 5 bases and V by 3 bases; bases with no gene match: 9. CDR3 nucleotides: TGTGCCACCAGTGATCCTTTAGCGGGAGAGAGGGAGACCCAGTACTTC. Protein sequence: CATSDPLAGERETQYF.

This clone is a singleton in its sample. This chain links TRBV7-2 with TRBJ2-5, with 9 bases matching TRBD2. After removal of 5 bases from V and 3 bases from J, the junction contained 10 bases not matched to a gene. Germline CDR1 is SGHTA and CDR2 is FQGNSA. The CDR3 consists of 16 residues. CDR3 coding DNA: TGTGCCAGCAGCCAGCGGGGGGTAGCGGGGAAAGAGACCCAGTACTTC. Translation gives CASSQRGVAGKETQYF. Drawing the rest from reference TRBV7-2 and TRBJ2-5, the complete variable domain is GAGVSQSPSNKVTEKGKDVELRCDPISGHTALYWYRQSLGQGLEFLIYFQGNSAPDKSGLPSDRFSAERTGGSVSTLTIQRTQQEDSAVYLCASSQRGVAGKETQYFGPGTRLLVL.

This chain links TRBV4-3 with TRBJ2-3; TRBD2 is a possible D gene (6 bases). Looked up from germline, CDR1 is LGHNA and CDR2 is YSLEER. Trimming pared 0 bases from V and 11 bases from J, leaving 12 bases between. The CDR3 is made up of 13 amino acids. The CDR3 here is CASSQERQGGQYF. For the CDR3, the DNA is TGCGCCAGCAGCCAAGAGCGGCAGGGAGGGCAGTATTTT.

This rearrangement joins TRBV4-3 to TRBJ2-1; 10 nucleotides line up with TRBD2. Germline V gene data show CDR1 as LGHNA and CDR2 as YSLEER. This CDR3 spans 20 amino acids. V lost 0 bases, J lost 6 bases, and 17 bases stayed unmatched. The chain's CDR3 is CASSQDSLSGSSGRANEQFF. In DNA, the CDR3 is TGCGCCAGCAGCCAAGACAGCCTTTCGGGGTCTAGCGGGAGAGCCAATGAGCAGTTCTTC.

This chain uses TRBV7-3 with TRBJ1-1; maybe TRBD1 (5 bases). Trimming took 5 bases from V and 0 from J, leaving 7 bases between them. Germline V gives CDR1 SGHTA, CDR2 FQGTGA. The CDR3 loop spans 13 amino acids. This CDR3 reads CASSTGVNTEAFF. The CDR3 region has the DNA TGTGCCAGCAGCACGGGGGTGAACACTGAAGCTTTCTTT.

The chain is built from TRBV19 and TRBJ2-7; the D is unclear. Trimming removed 5 bases from V and 0 bases from J, with 17 bases in between. The CDR3 has 16 amino acids. Germline CDR1 reads LNHDA; CDR2 reads SQIVND (reference sequence). The CDR3 loop is CASSSTGSRSSYEQYF. CDR3 DNA: TGTGCCAGTAGTTCAACCGGGTCCCGGAGCTCCTACGAGCAGTACTTC.

The chain has TRBV28 and TRBJ2-4, with TRBD1 as a possible D gene (6 bases). Between the trimmed V and J ends, which lost 5 bases and 1 base, there was a span of 12 bases. Germline-derived CDR1 and CDR2 are MDHEN and SYDVKM. This CDR3 has 15 residues. CDR3 in DNA: TGTGCCAGCAGTACGTTCACAGGGGCCAAAAACATTCAGTACTTC. This sequence encodes CASSTFTGAKNIQYF.

The chain carries TRBV7-2 and TRBJ2-7; D perhaps matches TRBD1 (5 bases). The V gene's germline CDR1 is SGHTA and CDR2 FQGNSA. Deletions cut 1 base from V and 5 bases from J, with 15 bases between. The CDR3 loop spans 15 amino acids. In nucleotides, the CDR3 is TGTGCCAGCAGCTTAGTTCGCGGCAGGGCGGACGAGCAGTACTTC. It yields the protein CASSLVRGRADEQYF.

V is TRBV5-5 and J is TRBJ1-6; 7 bases match TRBD1. CDR1 and CDR2 from the germline V gene are SGHKS and YYEKEE (reference sequence). Trimming took 2 bases from V and 15 from J; bases not matched to a gene: 8. This CDR3 contains 13 residues. The DNA for the CDR3 is TGTGCCAGCAGCTTTGGGACAGCAACCGACCTCCACTTT. Protein sequence: CASSFGTATDLHF.

J is TRBJ2-1 and V is TRBV7-2; D uncertain. The CDR3 has 15 amino acids. Trimming removed 2 bases at V and 4 bases at J, with 12 bases between. Germline CDR1 SGHTA, CDR2 FQGNSA. The DNA of the CDR3 is TGTGCCAGCAGCTTAAGGTCGACTCAATACAATGAGCAGTTCTTC. Translated: CASSLRSTQYNEQFF.

This clone came up once. CDR3 coding DNA: TGTGCCAGCAGTTCCCCGCGGGGGGCTCACCCTGGCTACACCTTC. Protein sequence: CASSSPRGAHPGYTF. The chain combines TRBV6-5 with TRBJ1-2, with D perhaps TRBD1 (6 bases). Germline CDR1 and CDR2: MNHEY and SVGAGI. The CDR3 contains 15 residues. V was clipped by 4 bases and J by 7 bases, with 19 bases between them.

The J gene is TRBJ2-2, the V gene TRBV7-2, with TRBD2 matching over 10 bases. The germline V gene has CDR1 SGHTA and CDR2 FQGNSA. V shed 0 bases and J 4 bases; nucleotides not matched to a gene: 8. The CDR3 is 18 residues long. The CDR3: CASSLAQLAGGSTGELFF. The CDR3, as DNA: TGTGCCAGCAGCTTAGCGCAATTAGCGGGAGGTAGCACCGGGGAGCTGTTTTTT.